Listed here are 8 T cell receptor beta chains from one sample, sequenced in a study of T cells in narcolepsy. Assay: immunoSEQ multiplex PCR; the TCRdb copy retains only in-frame clones and omits some. The repertoire holds about 30,000 clones, roughly four fifths seen once, with 0.55% to 0.8% in the top ten. Specimen: memory (CD45RA-) CD4+ T cells from blood. Receptors originate from a human donor in good health.

The chain uses TRBV7-2 and TRBJ2-1; 8 nucleotides agree with TRBD1. Trimming at V came to 7 bases and at J to 9 bases, leaving 17 bases not matched to a gene. The CDR3 sequence is 16 residues long. Germline V gene lookup returns CDR1 SGHTA and CDR2 FQGNSA. The CDR3 sequence: CASTRGGQGFYGEQFF. The CDR3 nucleotides read TGTGCCAGCACCCGGGGAGGACAGGGCTTTTATGGTGAGCAGTTCTTC.

The chain couples TRBV10-3 to TRBJ2-7; 8 positions match TRBD1. The CDR3 totals 14 residues. Losses at the gene ends were 6 bases for V and 6 bases for J; bases not matched to a gene: 10. CDR1 and CDR2 (germline): ENHRY, SYGVKD. CDR3 loop: CAIREDRVGSEQYF. The CDR3 bases are TGTGCCATCAGAGAGGACAGGGTCGGGTCCGAGCAGTACTTC.

V and J are TRBV27 and TRBJ1-6; D is uncertain. V was pared by 3 bases and J by 7 bases, with 13 bases between. Germline values: CDR1 MNHEY, CDR2 SMNVEV (reference sequence). The CDR3 loop spans 15 amino acids. The CDR3 here is CASSLEDPKNSPLHF. DNA for the CDR3: TGTGCCAGCAGTTTGGAAGACCCGAAGAATTCACCCCTCCACTTT.

V is TRBV7-6 and J is TRBJ1-1; D is ambiguous. Germline assignment: CDR1 SGHVS and CDR2 FNYEAQ. The CDR3 sequence is 13 residues long. Trimming shortened V by 3 bases and J by 6 bases, and 11 bases separated the two germline ends. The CDR3 is CASSFSLESEAFF. CDR3 sequence (DNA): TGTGCCAGCAGCTTTTCCTTAGAATCTGAAGCTTTCTTT. Drawing the rest from reference TRBV7-6 and TRBJ1-1, the complete variable domain is GAGVSQSPRYKVTKRGQDVALRCDPISGHVSLYWYRQALGQGPEFLTYFNYEAQQDKSGLPNDRFSAERPEGSISTLTIQRTEQRDSAMYRCASSFSLESEAFFGQGTRLTVV.

The chain carries TRBV10-3 and TRBJ1-6, with D possibly TRBD1 on 5 matching bases. The germline CDR1 and CDR2 sequences are ENHRY and SYGVKD. The ends were cut back, 6 bases at V and 8 bases at J, with 14 bases in the middle. The CDR3 length is 14 residues. The CDR3 DNA reads TGTGCCATCAGCCTGGGGCGGAACGATTCACCCCTCCACTTT. Translation: CAISLGRNDSPLHF.

The chain links TRBV9 to TRBJ1-3; weak D call: TRBD1 (5 bases). V dropped 6 bases and J dropped 4 bases, with 11 bases sitting between them. CDR3 length: 13 residues. Germline V gene lookup returns CDR1 SGDLS and CDR2 YYNGEE. CDR3 sequence: CASTPGGGNTIYF. Written as DNA, the CDR3 is TGTGCCAGCACCCCTGGGGGAGGAAACACCATATATTTT.

The chain couples TRBV5-4 to TRBJ2-1; D is ambiguous. Germline CDR1 and CDR2: SGHNT and YYREEE (reference sequence). V was cut by 5 bases and J by 2 bases, with 11 bases left in between. The CDR3 sequence is 14 residues long. CDR3: CASSTETTYNEQFF. CDR3 nucleotides: TGTGCCAGCAGTACCGAGACAACCTACAATGAGCAGTTCTTC.

This clone was seen once. The chain is built from TRBV11-1 and TRBJ2-7; TRBD1 aligns across 7 bases. Germline CDR1 reads SGHAT; CDR2 reads FQDESV (reference sequence). CDR3 length: 15 residues. The V and J ends lost 1 base and 3 bases, in that order; junction bases with no gene match: 6. The CDR3, as DNA: TGTGCCAGCAGCTTAGGACAGGGCTTTTACTACGAGCAGTACTTC. Translated, it gives CASSLGQGFYYEQYF.